This T cell receptor beta chain stems from a study of shared clonotypes between healthy human individuals. The V gene's germline CDR1 is LNHDA and CDR2 SQIVND (reference sequence). CDR3 length: 12 residues. V lost 5 bases, J lost 7 bases, and 11 bases lay in between. This clone was seen at least ten times. Its antigen is as yet unknown. Whole-study results and caveats: For naive CD4 cells, 4% to 5% of clonotypes were shared across a few donors. In the sorted subsets, rarefaction showed sequencing was incomplete despite large depth.

Deep was the level at which the assay was run. Some clones are missing from TCRdb's copy, which holds only in-frame ones; the method was immunoSEQ multiplex PCR. Among under 1,100,000 clones listed, about 75% were seen once. This TCR was recovered from a man aged 18 to 30 in good health. The sample consisted of memory CD4+ T cells sorted from blood. Subset given: CD45RA-negative fraction. This chain connects TRBV19 to TRBJ1-2; TRBD1 might be the D (5 bases). The CDR3 here is CASSSQGGGYTF. The CDR3 nucleotides read TGTGCCAGTAGTTCCCAGGGTGGTGGCTACACCTTC. The full variable domain, its missing parts supplied by reference TRBV19 and TRBJ1-2, is DGGITQSPKYLFRKEGQNVTLSCEQNLNHDAMYWYRQDPGQGLRLIYYSQIVNDFQKGDIAEGYSVSREKKESFPLTVTSAQKNPTAFYLCASSSQGGGYTFGSGTRLTVV.